The sequence of this T cell receptor (beta chain) was determined in a study of blood T cell repertoires in COVID-19. Looking at the study overall: Samples taken during acute and convalescent COVID-19 were collected in the United States, Italy and Spain. In each case, the material was cDNA or gDNA derived from T cells, B-cell-depleted T cells, or PBMCs.

The CDR3 is 15 amino acids. Germline V CDR1 and CDR2: MDHEN, SYDVKM. V was pared by 4 bases and J by 3 bases, with 15 bases between. Original data processing: Quantification of nucleated cells was approximated via reference gene primer amplification. Using immunoSEQ multiplex PCR, the repertoire was profiled, and TCRdb retains in-frame clones only, with some absent. The V and J calls and the clone size are those of that table, but D and trimming were determined from the DNA. The sample consists of roughly 210,000 clones, less than 90% of them appearing once. The chain combines TRBV28 with TRBJ1-1; D may be TRBD1 (5 bases). The sample comprised peripheral blood. This clonotype was sampled from a man aged 65-85 years with acute or convalescent COVID-19. In DNA, the CDR3 is TGTGCCAGCAGTTCGGCTCAGGGAAGCGACACTGAAGCTTTCTTT. Encoded protein: CASSSAQGSDTEAFF.